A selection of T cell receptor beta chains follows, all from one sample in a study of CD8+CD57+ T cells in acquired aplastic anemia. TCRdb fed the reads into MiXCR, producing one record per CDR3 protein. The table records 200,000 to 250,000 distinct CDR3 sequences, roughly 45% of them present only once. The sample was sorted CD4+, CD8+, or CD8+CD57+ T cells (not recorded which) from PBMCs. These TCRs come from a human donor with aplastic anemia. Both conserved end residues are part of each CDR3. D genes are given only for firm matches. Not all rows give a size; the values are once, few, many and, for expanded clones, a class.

CDR3aa: CASSEISGASNQPQHF; CDR3nt: TGTGCCAGCAGTGAAATTTCAGGGGCTAGCAATCAGCCCCAGCATTTT; v_gene: TRBV6-1; abundance: NA; d_gene: NA; j_gene: TRBJ1-5
CDR3aa: CASSQVADTQYF; CDR3nt: TGTGCCAGCAGTCAGGTAGCAGATACGCAGTATTTT; v_gene: TRBV2; abundance: many; d_gene: NA; j_gene: TRBJ2-3
CDR3aa: CASSLLVRGTKLGDTQYF; CDR3nt: TGTGCCAGCAGCTTACTGGTTCGGGGGACAAAGCTGGGAGATACGCAGTATTTT; v_gene: TRBV7-3; abundance: few; d_gene: NA; j_gene: TRBJ2-3
CDR3aa: CASSEGTGEVETQYF; CDR3nt: TGTGCCAGCAGTGAAGGGACAGGGGAGGTGGAGACCCAGTACTTC; v_gene: TRBV2; abundance: NA; d_gene: TRBD1; j_gene: TRBJ2-5
CDR3aa: CASSKGTPEAFF; CDR3nt: TGTGCCAGCAGCAAAGGGACACCTGAAGCTTTCTTT; v_gene: TRBV7-9; abundance: many; d_gene: NA; j_gene: TRBJ1-1
CDR3aa: CSVDGVGYGYTF; CDR3nt: TGCAGCGTTGATGGGGTAGGCTATGGCTACACCTTC; v_gene: TRBV29-1; abundance: NA; d_gene: NA; j_gene: TRBJ1-2
CDR3aa: CASSLALFGETQYF; CDR3nt: TGTGCCAGCAGCTTAGCTCTTTTTGGGGAGACCCAGTACTTC; v_gene: TRBV7-8; abundance: NA; d_gene: NA; j_gene: TRBJ2-5
CDR3aa: CSADRGGTEAFF; CDR3nt: TGCAGCGCAGACAGGGGAGGGACTGAAGCTTTCTTT; v_gene: TRBV29-1; abundance: NA; d_gene: TRBD1; j_gene: TRBJ1-1
CDR3aa: CASSLGGGLNSPLHF; CDR3nt: TGTGCCAGCAGCTTGGGGGGGGGGCTTAATTCACCCCTCCACTTT; v_gene: TRBV5-6; abundance: many; d_gene: NA; j_gene: TRBJ1-6
CDR3aa: CASRGAGDYTGELFF; CDR3nt: TGTGCCAGCAGGGGAGCGGGGGACTACACCGGGGAGCTGTTTTTT; v_gene: TRBV2; abundance: NA; d_gene: TRBD2; j_gene: TRBJ2-2
CDR3aa: CASSWTSGGHSTDTQYF; CDR3nt: TGTGCCAGCAGCTGGACTAGCGGGGGCCACAGCACAGATACGCAGTATTTT; v_gene: TRBV5-4; abundance: NA; d_gene: TRBD2; j_gene: TRBJ2-3
CDR3aa: CASSFRTTGGNTIYF; CDR3nt: TGTGCCAGCAGCTTTCGAACCACAGGGGGAAACACCATATATTTT; v_gene: TRBV5-8; abundance: many; d_gene: NA; j_gene: TRBJ1-3
CDR3aa: CASSLGDRLGDVVTGELFF; CDR3nt: TGTGCCAGCAGCTTAGGAGACAGGTTGGGGGATGTGGTTACCGGGGAGCTGTTTTTT; v_gene: TRBV7-9; abundance: NA; d_gene: NA; j_gene: TRBJ2-2
CDR3aa: CASHRGGGLSSYNEQFF; CDR3nt: TGTGCCAGCCATCGGGGGGGGGGCCTAAGCTCCTACAATGAGCAGTTCTTC; v_gene: TRBV12-3/TRBV12-4; abundance: NA; d_gene: TRBD2; j_gene: TRBJ2-1
CDR3aa: CASSLEGGGTEAFF; CDR3nt: TGCGCCAGCAGCTTGGAGGGGGGCGGCACTGAAGCTTTCTTT; v_gene: TRBV5-1; abundance: many; d_gene: NA; j_gene: TRBJ1-1
CDR3aa: CASSPSSSSYEQYF; CDR3nt: TGTGCCAGCAGCCCCTCGAGTAGCTCCTACGAGCAGTACTTC; v_gene: TRBV7-9; abundance: many; d_gene: NA; j_gene: TRBJ2-7
CDR3aa: CASSISRVYHSPLHF; CDR3nt: TGTGCCAGTAGTATCTCCAGGGTTTATCATTCACCCCTCCACTTT; v_gene: TRBV19; abundance: many; d_gene: NA; j_gene: TRBJ1-6
CDR3aa: CASSLQGVQETQYF; CDR3nt: TGTGCCAGCAGTTTACAGGGGGTCCAAGAGACCCAGTACTTC; v_gene: TRBV2; abundance: many; d_gene: TRBD1; j_gene: TRBJ2-5
CDR3aa: CSASFRTRSSPLHF; CDR3nt: TGCAGTGCTAGCTTCCGAACGCGGAGTTCACCCCTCCACTTT; v_gene: TRBV20-1; abundance: NA; d_gene: NA; j_gene: TRBJ1-6
CDR3aa: CASSVTGFPDTQYF; CDR3nt: TGTGCCAGCAGCGTCACAGGGTTCCCAGATACGCAGTATTTT; v_gene: TRBV12-3/TRBV12-4; abundance: NA; d_gene: NA; j_gene: TRBJ2-3
CDR3aa: CASSPSKGGLYNEQFF; CDR3nt: TGTGCCAGCAGCCCGTCAAAGGGGGGCCTTTACAATGAGCAGTTCTTC; v_gene: TRBV7-9; abundance: NA; d_gene: NA; j_gene: TRBJ2-1
CDR3aa: CASSSGQGMQYF; CDR3nt: TGTGCTAGCAGCTCGGGACAGGGTATGCAGTACTTC; v_gene: TRBV7-7; abundance: NA; d_gene: TRBD1; j_gene: TRBJ2-7
CDR3aa: CATSRDKAKWRGSSPLHF; CDR3nt: TGTGCCACCAGCAGAGATAAAGCCAAGTGGCGGGGTAGTTCACCCCTCCACTTT; v_gene: TRBV15; abundance: NA; d_gene: NA; j_gene: TRBJ1-6
CDR3aa: CASSSGDRIIYEQYF; CDR3nt: TGTGCCAGCAGTTCAGGGGACAGAATCATCTACGAGCAGTACTTC; v_gene: TRBV28; abundance: few; d_gene: TRBD1; j_gene: TRBJ2-7
CDR3aa: CSARHKTGGGKDSPLHF; CDR3nt: TGCAGTGCTAGACATAAGACCGGCGGGGGTAAGGACTCACCCCTCCACTTT; v_gene: TRBV20-1; abundance: NA; d_gene: NA; j_gene: TRBJ1-6
CDR3aa: CASSLGSGVDTQYF; CDR3nt: TGTGCCAGCAGCTTAGGGTCCGGCGTGGATACGCAGTATTTT; v_gene: TRBV7-9; abundance: NA; d_gene: NA; j_gene: TRBJ2-3
CDR3aa: CATSRARQGGEKLFF; CDR3nt: TGTGCCACCAGCAGGGCACGGCAGGGCGGGGAAAAACTGTTTTTT; v_gene: TRBV15; abundance: NA; d_gene: NA; j_gene: TRBJ1-4
CDR3aa: CSARRVAGANVLTF; CDR3nt: TGCAGTGCTAGAAGGGTAGCGGGGGCCAACGTCCTGACTTTC; v_gene: TRBV20-1; abundance: NA; d_gene: NA; j_gene: TRBJ2-6
CDR3aa: CSARVDSQPQHF; CDR3nt: TGCAGTGCTAGAGTGGACAGTCAGCCCCAGCATTTT; v_gene: TRBV20-1; abundance: NA; d_gene: NA; j_gene: TRBJ1-5
CDR3aa: CASRETGWGEKLFF; CDR3nt: TGTGCCAGCAGAGAAACAGGGTGGGGCGAAAAACTGTTTTTT; v_gene: TRBV3-1; abundance: few; d_gene: NA; j_gene: TRBJ1-4
CDR3aa: CASSGGQIGSYEQYF; CDR3nt: TGCGCCAGCAGTGGAGGTCAGATAGGCTCCTACGAGCAGTACTTC; v_gene: TRBV10-1; abundance: many; d_gene: NA; j_gene: TRBJ2-7
CDR3aa: CSARATTSFDGKLFF; CDR3nt: TGCAGTGCTAGAGCGACTACCTCCTTCGACGGAAAACTGTTTTTT; v_gene: TRBV20-1; abundance: medium-sized; d_gene: NA; j_gene: TRBJ1-4
CDR3aa: CASSITGRPGGETQYF; CDR3nt: TGTGCCAGCAGCATCACAGGGAGACCCGGGGGTGAGACCCAGTACTTC; v_gene: TRBV9; abundance: NA; d_gene: NA; j_gene: TRBJ2-5
CDR3aa: CASGKRPGHTNGNTIYF; CDR3nt: TGTGCTAGTGGCAAGAGGCCGGGACACACCAATGGAAACACCATATATTTT; v_gene: TRBV12-5; abundance: once; d_gene: NA; j_gene: TRBJ1-3
CDR3aa: CASTPTGGSPLHF; CDR3nt: TGTGCCAGCACACCTACAGGCGGTTCACCCCTCCACTTT; v_gene: TRBV25-1; abundance: NA; d_gene: NA; j_gene: TRBJ1-6
CDR3aa: CASSLIGQGANTEAFF; CDR3nt: TGTGCCAGCAGTTTAATCGGACAGGGGGCGAACACTGAAGCTTTCTTT; v_gene: TRBV28; abundance: NA; d_gene: TRBD1; j_gene: TRBJ1-1
CDR3aa: CASSLKTGPEYEQYF; CDR3nt: TGCGCCAGCAGCCTTAAGACAGGTCCCGAATACGAGCAGTACTTC; v_gene: TRBV5-1; abundance: many; d_gene: NA; j_gene: TRBJ2-7
CDR3aa: CASREAGPDTQYF; CDR3nt: TGTGCCAGCAGGGAGGCGGGCCCAGATACGCAGTATTTT; v_gene: TRBV9; abundance: NA; d_gene: NA; j_gene: TRBJ2-3
CDR3aa: CASSEGGQGAGYTF; CDR3nt: TGTGCCAGCAGTGAAGGTGGACAGGGAGCTGGCTACACCTTC; v_gene: TRBV25-1; abundance: NA; d_gene: TRBD1; j_gene: TRBJ1-2
CDR3aa: CASSSHEAPLHF; CDR3nt: TGTGCCAGCAGCTCCCATGAGGCACCCCTCCACTTT; v_gene: TRBV7-9; abundance: NA; d_gene: NA; j_gene: TRBJ1-6
CDR3aa: CASSLGTAAVQYF; CDR3nt: TGTGCCAGCAGCTTAGGGACGGCCGCTGTGCAGTACTTC; v_gene: TRBV5-4; abundance: many; d_gene: NA; j_gene: TRBJ2-7
CDR3aa: CASSLASREGYGYTF; CDR3nt: TGTGCCAGCAGCTTAGCGTCCCGGGAGGGGTATGGCTACACCTTC; v_gene: TRBV7-8; abundance: NA; d_gene: NA; j_gene: TRBJ1-2
CDR3aa: CSVREGNIQYF; CDR3nt: TGCAGCGTCAGGGAGGGAAACATTCAGTACTTC; v_gene: TRBV29-1; abundance: NA; d_gene: TRBD2; j_gene: TRBJ2-4
CDR3aa: CASSYSGQSYNSPLHF; CDR3nt: TGTGCCAGCAGTTACTCGGGACAGTCCTATAATTCACCCCTCCACTTT; v_gene: TRBV6-5; abundance: once; d_gene: TRBD1; j_gene: TRBJ1-6
CDR3aa: CSALQPGTGRPNEAFF; CDR3nt: TGCAGTGCTCTACAACCCGGGACAGGTAGGCCGAATGAAGCTTTCTTT; v_gene: TRBV20-1; abundance: NA; d_gene: TRBD1; j_gene: TRBJ1-1
CDR3aa: CASGVTAGANVLTF; CDR3nt: TGTGCCAGCGGCGTGACCGCTGGGGCCAACGTCCTGACTTTC; v_gene: TRBV2; abundance: NA; d_gene: NA; j_gene: TRBJ2-6
CDR3aa: CASLGAGGVKNSPLHF; CDR3nt: TGTGCCAGCTTAGGGGCAGGGGGCGTCAAGAATTCACCCCTCCACTTT; v_gene: TRBV6-6; abundance: many; d_gene: TRBD1; j_gene: TRBJ1-6
CDR3aa: CASSQLQGASEQYF; CDR3nt: TGTGCCAGCAGCCAACTACAGGGGGCCTCCGAGCAGTACTTC; v_gene: TRBV3-1; abundance: NA; d_gene: TRBD1; j_gene: TRBJ2-7
CDR3aa: CVSSLKLGNSPLHF; CDR3nt: TGTGTCAGCAGCTTGAAGCTGGGCAATTCACCCCTCCACTTT; v_gene: TRBV5-4; abundance: NA; d_gene: NA; j_gene: TRBJ1-6
CDR3aa: CAWGRAGSEAFF; CDR3nt: TGTGCCTGGGGGAGGGCCGGATCTGAAGCTTTCTTT; v_gene: TRBV30; abundance: NA; d_gene: NA; j_gene: TRBJ1-1
CDR3aa: CASSLIGGGGAETQYF; CDR3nt: TGTGCCAGCAGCTTAATTGGGGGTGGAGGCGCGGAGACCCAGTACTTC; v_gene: TRBV7-3; abundance: many; d_gene: NA; j_gene: TRBJ2-5
CDR3aa: CASSIRGQIQETQYF; CDR3nt: TGTGCCAGTAGTATACGGGGACAAATACAAGAGACCCAGTACTTC; v_gene: TRBV19; abundance: NA; d_gene: NA; j_gene: TRBJ2-5
CDR3aa: CSVPTNNEQFF; CDR3nt: TGCAGCGTCCCAACTAACAATGAGCAGTTCTTC; v_gene: TRBV29-1; abundance: NA; d_gene: NA; j_gene: TRBJ2-1
CDR3aa: CATSNQQSGVNEQFF; CDR3nt: TGTGCCACCAGCAACCAACAGAGCGGTGTCAATGAGCAGTTCTTC; v_gene: TRBV15; abundance: NA; d_gene: NA; j_gene: TRBJ2-1